This T cell receptor (beta chain) is drawn from a study of blood T cell repertoires in COVID-19. The overall study: Donors in the United States, Italy and Spain gave samples during acute or convalescent COVID-19.

The V segment lost 6 bases and the J segment 10 bases; nucleotides outside the gene matches: 15. Germline V lookup: CDR1 WSHSY, CDR2 SAAADI. The CDR3 has 16 amino acids. Produced via immunoSEQ multiplex PCR; TCRdb's table is partial and in-frame only. The sample lists roughly 500,000 clones, about nine tenths seen once, with just over 8% in the top ten. This clone was found once. The study drew participants aged roughly 18 to 95 years from approximately 25 US areas. Assignment of participants to cohorts was predicated upon participant-reported clinical history. Cohort 3 recovered donors had two negative PCRs, clearance, or symptom resolution.

This clonotype originated in a woman aged 60-75 years who had recovered from COVID-19. The sample comprised PBMCs or T cells enriched from blood (not recorded which). The gene calls are TRBV10-2 and TRBJ1-6, with 7 bases fitting TRBD1. The CDR3: CASSPNQTGARSPLHF. The CDR3 region has the DNA TGCGCCAGCAGCCCGAATCAAACAGGGGCGCGATCACCCCTCCACTTT.